The rows below give T cell receptor beta chains drawn from one sample of a study of T cell repertoires in cytomegalovirus infection. MiXCR, applied by TCRdb to the reads, yields one record per CDR3 protein. This table has hundreds of thousands of distinct CDR3 sequences, around a sixth appearing once. Sequences were obtained from PBMCs. The receptor source for this set is a human donor in good health (CMV status not recorded). Some clones in this sample may be carry-over from other donors' samples. Each CDR3 is given with its conserved first and last residue. Each record gives: clone size, J gene, V gene, D gene, CDR3 protein, CDR3 DNA. D genes are given only for firm matches. Only part of the rows carry a size: once, few, many, or a class if the clone is expanded.

size: few; J: TRBJ1-5; V: TRBV20-1; D: -; CDR3: CSARHDSNQPQHF; DNA: TGCAGTGCGCGACACGATAGCAATCAGCCCCAGCATTTT
size: few; J: TRBJ1-4; V: TRBV4-2; D: TRBD1; CDR3: CASSPRGEKLGEKLFF; DNA: TGTGCCAGCAGCCCCAGGGGGGAGAAACTAGGTGAAAAACTGTTTTTT
size: few; J: TRBJ2-5; V: TRBV4-3; D: -; CDR3: CASSQDLRLQETQYF; DNA: TGCGCCAGCAGCCAAGATCTAAGACTACAAGAGACCCAGTACTTC
size: -; J: TRBJ2-1; V: TRBV2; D: -; CDR3: CASSTFEVDNEQFF; DNA: TGTGCCAGCAGTACTTTCGAAGTAGATAATGAGCAGTTCTTC
size: -; J: TRBJ1-1; V: TRBV11-2; D: -; CDR3: CASSLAGTPEAFF; DNA: TGTGCCAGCAGCTTAGCGGGGACCCCTGAAGCTTTCTTT
size: -; J: TRBJ2-5; V: TRBV5-1; D: TRBD2; CDR3: CASSLSSGLAETQYF; DNA: TGCGCCAGCAGCTTGAGTAGCGGGTTGGCAGAGACCCAGTACTTC
size: -; J: TRBJ2-1; V: TRBV20-1; D: TRBD2; CDR3: CSARSPAGGRHNEQFF; DNA: TGCAGTGCTAGATCGCCAGCGGGAGGACGGCACAATGAGCAGTTCTTC
size: many; J: TRBJ2-1; V: TRBV7-2; D: -; CDR3: CASSLAVSSYNEQFF; DNA: TGTGCCAGCAGCTTAGCGGTAAGCTCCTACAATGAGCAGTTCTTC
size: few; J: TRBJ2-4; V: TRBV2; D: -; CDR3: CASLTRGPAKNIQYF; DNA: TGTGCCAGCCTCACCCGGGGGCCCGCCAAAAACATTCAGTACTTC
size: -; J: TRBJ2-7; V: TRBV12-3/TRBV12-4; D: -; CDR3: CASSLGTSRSEQYF; DNA: TGTGCCAGCAGTTTAGGGACATCGCGGAGCGAGCAGTACTTC
size: many; J: TRBJ2-2; V: TRBV7-2; D: TRBD2; CDR3: CASSLGVAGGPNTGELFF; DNA: TGTGCCAGCAGCTTAGGGGTAGCGGGAGGCCCGAACACCGGGGAGCTGTTTTTT
size: -; J: TRBJ1-2; V: TRBV2; D: TRBD1; CDR3: CAGSRDRSWGYGYTF; DNA: TGTGCCGGGTCCCGGGACAGGTCGTGGGGCTATGGCTACACCTTC
size: few; J: TRBJ2-7; V: TRBV19; D: TRBD2; CDR3: CASSIGLAGGYEQYF; DNA: TGTGCCAGTAGTATAGGGCTAGCGGGAGGCTACGAGCAGTACTTC
size: few; J: TRBJ1-4; V: TRBV6-4; D: -; CDR3: CARAGRGDEKLFF; DNA: TGTGCCAGAGCGGGCAGGGGCGACGAAAAACTGTTTTTT
size: once; J: TRBJ2-1; V: TRBV29-1; D: -; CDR3: CSVVLGGSSYNEQFF; DNA: TGCAGCGTTGTCTTAGGGGGGAGCTCCTACAATGAGCAGTTCTTC
size: many; J: TRBJ2-1; V: TRBV7-8; D: -; CDR3: CASSLVYRVNEQFF; DNA: TGTGCCAGCAGCTTAGTTTATCGGGTAAATGAGCAGTTCTTC
size: -; J: TRBJ2-1; V: TRBV10-3; D: -; CDR3: CAIKEQWGNEQFF; DNA: TGTGCCATCAAGGAGCAGTGGGGCAATGAGCAGTTCTTC
size: few; J: TRBJ2-3; V: TRBV12-3/TRBV12-4; D: -; CDR3: CASSTLLAPVRPDTQYF; DNA: TGTGCCAGCAGCACCCTACTAGCCCCCGTAAGACCGGATACGCAGTATTTT
size: -; J: TRBJ1-2; V: TRBV7-2; D: -; CDR3: CASSPGRGQGYGYTF; DNA: TGTGCCAGCAGCCCCGGGCGGGGGCAGGGCTATGGCTACACCTTC
size: many; J: TRBJ2-5; V: TRBV7-8; D: -; CDR3: CASSPNRAPGTQYF; DNA: TGTGCCAGCAGCCCTAATCGGGCCCCCGGGACCCAGTACTTC
size: many; J: TRBJ2-3; V: TRBV7-9; D: TRBD1; CDR3: CASSPGQGADTQYF; DNA: TGTGCCAGCAGCCCTGGACAGGGGGCAGATACGCAGTATTTT
size: many; J: TRBJ2-1; V: TRBV7-9; D: -; CDR3: CASSPGRRNEQFF; DNA: TGTGCCAGCAGCCCCGGACGGAGAAATGAGCAGTTCTTC
size: few; J: TRBJ2-1; V: TRBV7-6; D: TRBD2; CDR3: CASSSGLAGPNNEQFF; DNA: TGTGCCAGCAGCTCGGGACTAGCGGGACCAAACAATGAGCAGTTCTTC
size: -; J: TRBJ2-5; V: TRBV20-1; D: TRBD1; CDR3: CSAAGTDQETQYF; DNA: TGCAGTGCGGCAGGGACAGACCAAGAGACCCAGTACTTC
size: few; J: TRBJ2-3; V: TRBV12-5; D: -; CDR3: CASAASAPDTQYF; DNA: TGTGCTAGTGCCGCCTCAGCCCCAGATACGCAGTATTTT